This T cell receptor beta chain was sequenced for a study of stem cell transplantation in POMP-related autoinflammatory disease. Overall study results and limits: A trend toward lower repertoire diversity and greater clonality appeared in every analyzed T-cell subset of PRAID patients.

The protocol was immunoSEQ multiplex PCR, while the TCRdb copy is restricted to in-frame clones and leaves out a portion. Of over 30,000 clones in the sample, about 90% were seen once. The length of the CDR3 is 13 residues. This clone showed up just a few times. Its antigen is unknown. The receptor's source is a human donor with POMP-related autoinflammation and immune dysregulation (PRAID). This sequence joins TRBV21-1 and TRBJ1-3. TRBV21-1 corresponds to a pseudogene. This specimen consisted of CD4+ T cells from PBMCs, obtained before stem cell transplantation. The CDR3 protein is CASTRRIGNTIYF. CDR3 coding DNA: TGTGCCAGCACCCGGAGGATAGGAAACACCATATATTTT.